Sequencing of this TCR beta chain was carried out in a study of cytomegalovirus exposure and HLA in healthy donors. Likely unrecorded immune exposures existed in these nominally healthy donors. PCR used 60 Vbeta primers and 13 Jbeta primers. Sequencing was performed with immunoSEQ multiplex PCR; in TCRdb, only in-frame clones are kept and a portion is missing. The profile shows more than 85,000 clones, 75% to 85% of them singletons. V lost 3 bases, J lost 10 bases, and 16 bases lay in between. The CDR3 covers 14 residues. CDR1 and CDR2 from the germline V gene are MNHEY and SVGAGI. The study, taken as a whole, reports: Presence/absence analyses rested on an assumption that sequencing depth was roughly uniform across donors. An analysis done earlier found most TCR beta V segments productive about 87% or about 30% of the time. Altogether, 150 to 200 TCR beta chains were recorded as cytomegalovirus-associated.

This clone was counted only a few times. The target antigen is unknown. The sequence was obtained from a woman between 45 and 60 years old in good health and CMV-seropositive. The sequencing sample was made of PBMCs. The rearrangement uses TRBV6-5 and TRBJ1-5; the D gene is possibly TRBD1 (6 bases). CDR3: CASSYMRGQYPQHF. CDR3 DNA: TGTGCCAGCAGTTATATGCGGGGGCAATATCCCCAGCATTTT.